Listed below are T cell receptor beta chains from one sample, sequenced in a study of T cell repertoires in cytomegalovirus infection. TCRdb reanalysed the reads using MiXCR and keeps one entry per CDR3 protein. The table records approximately 250,000 distinct CDR3 sequences, roughly 9% of them present only once. Sequenced sample: PBMCs. These receptor sequences come from a human donor in good health (CMV status not recorded). Some clones in this sample may be carry-over from other donors' samples. Each CDR3 is given with its conserved first and last residue. D genes are given only for firm matches. A row's size may be missing; if present it is once, few, many or a size class.

clone_size j_call v_call d_call cdr3_aa cdr3_nt
many TRBJ1-1 TRBV7-2 . CASSRTLNTEAFF TGTGCCAGCAGCCGGACACTGAACACTGAAGCTTTCTTT
many TRBJ1-1 TRBV7-2 . CASSLGTAMNTEAFF TGTGCCAGCAGCTTAGGGACGGCTATGAACACTGAAGCTTTCTTT
. TRBJ1-1 TRBV3-1 TRBD1 CASSQEGLQGIRSTEAFF TGTGCCAGCAGCCAAGAAGGGTTACAGGGGATAAGGAGCACTGAAGCTTTCTTT
many TRBJ1-5 TRBV28 . CASSLHGYSNQPQHF TGTGCCAGCAGTTTGCACGGATATAGCAATCAGCCCCAGCATTTT
many TRBJ1-6 TRBV7-6 . CASSLGGAGANSPLHF TGTGCCAGCAGCTTAGGGGGCGCAGGGGCAAATTCACCCCTCCACTTT
. TRBJ2-3 TRBV10-3 TRBD1 CAISPPGQARDTQYF TGTGCCATCAGCCCACCGGGACAGGCTCGCGATACGCAGTATTTT
. TRBJ2-5 TRBV18 . CASSQGQIQETQYF TGTGCCAGCTCACAGGGCCAGATCCAAGAGACCCAGTACTTC
. TRBJ2-4 TRBV7-2 TRBD2 CASSLGGGSLGIQYF TGTGCCAGCAGCTTAGGGGGCGGGAGTTTAGGCATTCAGTACTTC
many TRBJ1-5 TRBV7-2 TRBD1 CASSTRTGGNQPQHF TGTGCCAGCAGCACTCGGACAGGGGGCAATCAGCCCCAGCATTTT
few TRBJ1-5 TRBV6-2/TRBV6-3 . CASSFAGQPQHF TGTGCCAGCAGTTTCGCAGGTCAGCCCCAGCATTTT
many TRBJ1-4 TRBV2 TRBD1 CAGNPGTGSEKLFF TGTGCCGGGAACCCCGGGACAGGGAGCGAAAAACTGTTTTTT
many TRBJ1-4 TRBV7-2 TRBD1 CASGMTGRVEKLFF TGTGCCAGCGGCATGACAGGGAGAGTTGAAAAACTGTTTTTT
few TRBJ2-1 TRBV20-1 . CSASGGSFNEQFF TGCAGTGCTAGCGGGGGATCCTTTAATGAGCAGTTCTTC
many TRBJ1-1 TRBV7-6 . CASSLGEDAYMGAFF TGTGCCAGCAGCTTAGGGGAGGACGCGTACATGGGAGCTTTCTTT
many TRBJ2-7 TRBV7-2 . CASSLMRVSSYEQYF TGTGCCAGCAGCTTGATGAGGGTCAGCTCCTACGAGCAGTACTTC
. TRBJ2-3 TRBV29-1 . CSALLTGDTQYF TGCAGCGCCCTTTTAACAGGAGATACGCAGTATTTT
many TRBJ2-1 TRBV19 TRBD2 CASSPAGAGGRGEQFF TGTGCCAGTAGCCCGGCCGGGGCGGGGGGACGGGGTGAGCAGTTCTTC
many TRBJ1-6 TRBV30 . CAWTSVTRSPLHF TGTGCCTGGACCTCCGTAACCCGTTCACCCCTCCACTTT
few TRBJ2-7 TRBV7-2 . CASSPGGRRPYEQYF TGTGCCAGCAGCCCCGGGGGGCGGCGGCCCTACGAGCAGTACTTC
many TRBJ2-7 TRBV7-6 TRBD1 CASSPTGSSYEQYF TGTGCCAGCAGCCCGACAGGGAGCTCCTACGAGCAGTACTTC
. TRBJ2-2 TRBV14 . CASSQGLTRFTGELFF TGTGCCAGCAGCCAAGGTCTTACGCGATTTACCGGGGAGCTGTTTTTT
many TRBJ2-7 TRBV7-2 TRBD2 CASSRDLTSGSSNEQYF TGTGCCAGCAGCCGCGATCTTACTAGCGGGAGCTCCAACGAGCAGTACTTC
. TRBJ2-1 TRBV6-4 . CASSDSGRRNEQFF TGTGCCAGCAGTGACTCGGGGCGGAGGAATGAGCAGTTCTTC
many TRBJ1-6 TRBV6-2/TRBV6-3 . CASSYRPRTNYNSPLHF TGTGCCAGCAGTTACCGACCCCGGACAAATTATAATTCACCCCTCCACTTT
. TRBJ2-3 TRBV7-2 . CASSLGLGTDTQYF TGTGCCAGCAGCTTAGGGCTAGGCACAGATACGCAGTATTTT
many TRBJ2-3 TRBV25-1 . CASSDPRKPTDTQYF TGTGCCAGCAGTGATCCGCGGAAACCCACAGATACGCAGTATTTT
many TRBJ2-7 TRBV7-2 TRBD2 CASSLGTSSLEQYF TGTGCCAGCAGCTTGGGGACTAGTTCCCTCGAGCAGTACTTC
few TRBJ2-1 TRBV7-2 . CASSFGQFNEQFF TGTGCCAGCAGCTTCGGACAGTTCAATGAGCAGTTCTTC
many TRBJ1-5 TRBV10-3 TRBD1 CAISETDRVNQPQHF TGTGCCATCAGTGAGACGGACAGGGTAAATCAGCCCCAGCATTTT
. TRBJ2-7 TRBV12-3/TRBV12-4 . CASSFGERFEQYF TGTGCCAGCAGTTTCGGGGAACGTTTCGAGCAGTACTTC
many TRBJ2-6 TRBV7-2 TRBD2 CASSRILAVFSGANVLTF TGTGCCAGCAGCCGCATACTAGCGGTGTTCTCTGGGGCCAACGTCCTGACTTTC
few TRBJ2-3 TRBV6-2/TRBV6-3 . CASSYVGGGTTDTQYF TGTGCCAGCAGTTACGTAGGGGGGGGGACCACAGATACGCAGTATTTT
. TRBJ2-2 TRBV6-5 . CASSPRRAGAFSTGELFF TGTGCCAGCAGCCCCCGTCGGGCAGGAGCCTTTTCCACCGGGGAGCTGTTTTTT
few TRBJ2-7 TRBV23-1 . CASSQTGLTYEQYF TGCGCCAGCAGTCAAACGGGGTTAACCTACGAGCAGTACTTC
many TRBJ2-4 TRBV12-3/TRBV12-4 TRBD1 CASSHRDRVPFQYF TGTGCCAGCAGCCATAGGGACAGGGTCCCCTTTCAGTACTTC
many TRBJ2-7 TRBV7-2 . CASSLDHYEQYF TGTGCCAGCAGCTTGGACCACTACGAGCAGTACTTC
many TRBJ2-5 TRBV7-2 . CASSPPSTRYQETQYF TGTGCCAGCAGCCCCCCGTCGACAAGGTACCAAGAGACCCAGTACTTC
many TRBJ2-5 TRBV7-9 . CASSLISDLQETQYF TGTGCCAGCAGCTTAATTAGCGACCTACAAGAGACCCAGTACTTC
few TRBJ2-2 TRBV20-1 . CSARGGYMGPLFF TGCAGTGCTAGAGGAGGCTACATGGGGCCGCTGTTTTTT
many TRBJ1-5 TRBV7-2 . CASSLARRNQPQHF TGTGCCAGCAGCTTAGCCCGGCGCAATCAGCCCCAGCATTTT